These T cell receptor beta chains were read from a single sample in a study of CD8+ T cells in alopecia areata. Only in-frame clones appear in the TCRdb table, and some are missing; sequencing was by immunoSEQ multiplex PCR. The sample carries about 200,000 clones, about 50% recorded once. The sample consisted of CD4+ T cells sorted from blood, taken at week 4, from a patient treated with tofacitinib. The receptors here all came from a human donor with alopecia areata. Each CDR3 is given with its conserved first and last residue. D genes are given only for firm matches. Clone size is not always given. Where it is, it says once, few, many or a class for expanded clones.

NA | TRBJ2-4 | TRBV2 | NA | CASRPAVAKNIQYF | TGTGCCAGCAGACCCGCCGTAGCCAAAAACATTCAGTACTTC
NA | TRBJ1-6 | TRBV15 | NA | CATSRDPSQGIPLHF | TGTGCCACCAGCAGAGATCCGTCTCAGGGAATACCCCTCCACTTT
TRBD1 | TRBJ1-2 | TRBV5-1 | NA | CASSLSGGFAYGYTF | TGCGCCAGCAGCTTGTCAGGGGGCTTCGCCTATGGCTACACCTTC
NA | TRBJ1-1 | TRBV29-1 | few | CSVDSMNTEAFF | TGCAGCGTGGACAGTATGAACACTGAAGCTTTCTTT
NA | TRBJ1-1 | TRBV29-1 | NA | CSVEPRRAFF | TGCAGCGTTGAGCCGCGGAGAGCTTTCTTT
TRBD2 | TRBJ2-3 | TRBV9 | NA | CASSVEVAGDTQYF | TGTGCCAGCAGCGTAGAAGTAGCGGGGGATACGCAGTATTTT
NA | TRBJ1-1 | TRBV5-6 | NA | CASSLSPDTEAFF | TGTGCCAGCAGCTTGTCACCGGACACTGAAGCTTTCTTT
TRBD1 | TRBJ1-2 | TRBV4-1 | NA | CASSQEGQGAGGYTF | TGCGCCAGCAGCCAGGAGGGACAGGGGGCAGGAGGCTACACCTTC
NA | TRBJ1-1 | TRBV30 | NA | CAWSVTGQAFF | TGTGCCTGGAGTGTAACAGGGCAAGCTTTCTTT
NA | TRBJ2-7 | TRBV19 | few | CASSIGGGSYEQYF | TGTGCCAGTAGTATTGGGGGTGGTTCCTACGAGCAGTACTTC
TRBD2 | TRBJ2-1 | TRBV29-1 | once | CSVSGLAGMGQFF | TGCAGCGTCTCGGGACTAGCGGGGATGGGGCAGTTCTTC
NA | TRBJ2-6 | TRBV13 | few | CASSRNGANVLTF | TGTGCCAGCAGCCGGAATGGGGCCAACGTCCTGACTTTC
NA | TRBJ2-5 | TRBV5-1 | once | CASSLVGTQETQYF | TGCGCCAGCAGCTTGGTGGGGACCCAAGAGACCCAGTACTTC
NA | TRBJ1-2 | TRBV27 | NA | CASSLTGYGYGYTF | TGTGCCAGCAGTTTGACAGGCTATGGCTATGGCTACACCTTC
NA | TRBJ2-5 | TRBV7-6 | NA | CASSLVGRGRGSETQYF | TGTGCCAGCAGCTTAGTGGGTAGAGGGAGAGGAAGTGAGACCCAGTACTTC
NA | TRBJ1-2 | TRBV27 | NA | CASAQGGYTF | TGTGCCAGCGCGCAGGGGGGCTACACCTTC
TRBD1 | TRBJ1-2 | TRBV30 | NA | CAWSPGQGHYTF | TGTGCCTGGAGCCCGGGACAGGGTCACTACACCTTC
NA | TRBJ2-7 | TRBV29-1 | NA | CSVVFAGAIYEQYF | TGCAGCGTTGTGTTTGCGGGGGCCATCTACGAGCAGTACTTC